These T cell receptor beta chains were read from a single sample in a study of cytomegalovirus exposure and HLA in healthy donors. Produced via immunoSEQ multiplex PCR; TCRdb's table is partial and in-frame only. Counted here are 150,000 to 200,000 clones, 68% occurring once; the ten biggest clones make up over 1.2%. Source material: PBMCs. These TCRs come from a man between 50 and 59 years old in good health and CMV-seronegative. Each CDR3 is given with its conserved first and last residue. Each record gives: V gene, D gene, clone size, J gene, CDR3 protein, CDR3 DNA. The D gene is left open where the match is weak. Only part of the rows carry a size: once, few, many, or a class if the clone is expanded.

V: TRBV7-8
D: TRBD1
size: .
J: TRBJ2-7
CDR3: CASSIGQAEEQYF
DNA: TGTGCCAGCAGCATTGGACAGGCTGAAGAGCAGTACTTC

V: TRBV7-9
D: TRBD1
size: .
J: TRBJ2-1
CDR3: CASSSGQGVYNEQFF
DNA: TGTGCCAGCAGCTCAGGACAGGGAGTATACAATGAGCAGTTCTTC

V: TRBV10-3
D: TRBD1
size: .
J: TRBJ2-7
CDR3: CAISERVQGAHEQYF
DNA: TGTGCCATCAGTGAAAGGGTGCAGGGGGCCCACGAGCAGTACTTC

V: TRBV11-3
D: .
size: .
J: TRBJ2-3
CDR3: CASSEGGTDTQYF
DNA: TGTGCCAGCAGCGAGGGGGGCACAGATACGCAGTATTTT

V: TRBV7-9
D: .
size: .
J: TRBJ1-6
CDR3: CASSLDRDSPLHF
DNA: TGTGCCAGCAGCCTAGACAGAGATTCACCCCTCCACTTT

V: TRBV6-5
D: TRBD2
size: few
J: TRBJ2-3
CDR3: CASSYSAGGQGDTQYF
DNA: TGTGCCAGCAGTTACTCGGCGGGGGGGCAAGGAGATACGCAGTATTTT

V: TRBV5-1
D: .
size: .
J: TRBJ1-2
CDR3: CASSLAVQRNGYTF
DNA: TGCGCCAGCAGCTTGGCCGTGCAGCGGAATGGCTACACCTTC

V: TRBV5-1
D: TRBD1
size: .
J: TRBJ1-2
CDR3: CASSLGQENGYTF
DNA: TGCGCCAGCAGTCTCGGACAGGAAAATGGCTACACCTTC

V: TRBV7-9
D: TRBD1
size: few
J: TRBJ2-4
CDR3: CASSLVGDRGRGKNIQYF
DNA: TGTGCCAGCAGCTTAGTAGGGGACAGGGGGCGAGGCAAAAACATTCAGTACTTC

V: TRBV6-4
D: TRBD1
size: few
J: TRBJ1-2
CDR3: CASSAGQAAGYTF
DNA: TGTGCCAGCAGCGCAGGACAGGCGGCAGGCTACACCTTC

V: TRBV18
D: .
size: .
J: TRBJ2-6
CDR3: CASSPHRPGSSGANVLTF
DNA: TGTGCCAGCTCACCTCACCGGCCAGGGTCCTCTGGGGCCAACGTCCTGACTTTC

V: TRBV28
D: TRBD1
size: few
J: TRBJ1-5
CDR3: CASSKIGQGQYSNQPQHF
DNA: TGTGCCAGCAGTAAAATCGGACAGGGCCAATATAGCAATCAGCCCCAGCATTTT

V: TRBV5-4
D: .
size: .
J: TRBJ1-2
CDR3: CASSLGAGANYGYTF
DNA: TGTGCCAGCAGCTTGGGGGCAGGGGCCAACTATGGCTACACCTTC

V: TRBV7-3
D: TRBD2
size: .
J: TRBJ2-5
CDR3: CASSLDGGAQETQYF
DNA: TGTGCCAGCAGCTTGGACGGGGGGGCCCAAGAGACCCAGTACTTC

V: TRBV15
D: .
size: .
J: TRBJ1-5
CDR3: CATSRDQLDQPQHF
DNA: TGTGCCACCAGCAGAGATCAACTCGATCAGCCCCAGCATTTT

V: TRBV4-2
D: .
size: once
J: TRBJ1-2
CDR3: CASSQASGREGYTF
DNA: TGTGCCAGCAGCCAAGCCAGCGGGAGGGAAGGCTACACCTTC

V: TRBV15
D: TRBD2
size: few
J: TRBJ2-5
CDR3: CATSRGTSGETQYF
DNA: TGTGCCACCAGCAGAGGGACTAGCGGAGAGACCCAGTACTTC

V: TRBV5-5
D: .
size: .
J: TRBJ1-2
CDR3: CASSLGQSNYGYTF
DNA: TGTGCCAGCAGCTTGGGACAGAGTAACTATGGCTACACCTTC

V: TRBV23-1
D: TRBD2
size: .
J: TRBJ2-3
CDR3: CASSQSSSGGLITAQYF
DNA: TGCGCCAGCAGTCAATCGTCCAGCGGGGGGCTGATAACGGCGCAGTATTTT

V: TRBV11-2
D: .
size: .
J: TRBJ1-2
CDR3: CASSLPSTGGSGYTF
DNA: TGTGCCAGCAGCTTACCATCGACGGGGGGAAGTGGCTACACCTTC

V: TRBV19
D: TRBD1
size: few
J: TRBJ2-7
CDR3: CASSPPGQDFYEQYF
DNA: TGTGCCAGTAGTCCACCGGGACAGGATTTCTACGAGCAGTACTTC

V: TRBV10-3
D: .
size: once
J: TRBJ1-1
CDR3: CAISGGGNTEAFF
DNA: TGTGCCATCAGTGGAGGAGGGAACACTGAAGCTTTCTTT

V: TRBV14
D: TRBD1
size: .
J: TRBJ2-7
CDR3: CASSQGTGSYEQYF
DNA: TGTGCCAGCAGCCAGGGGACAGGCTCCTACGAGCAGTACTTC

V: TRBV19
D: .
size: once
J: TRBJ1-5
CDR3: CASSVDIRGNQPQHF
DNA: TGTGCCAGTAGTGTCGACATACGAGGGAATCAGCCCCAGCATTTT

V: TRBV4-3
D: TRBD1
size: .
J: TRBJ1-2
CDR3: CASSQDAGTGAYGYTF
DNA: TGCGCCAGCAGCCAAGATGCCGGGACAGGGGCTTATGGCTACACCTTC

V: TRBV2
D: TRBD1
size: .
J: TRBJ2-7
CDR3: CASSEPGRGFNEQYF
DNA: TGTGCCAGCAGTGAACCAGGCAGGGGGTTTAACGAGCAGTACTTC

V: TRBV19
D: .
size: .
J: TRBJ1-6
CDR3: CASSIAGTSSNSPLHF
DNA: TGTGCCAGTAGTATAGCGGGGACAAGTTCCAATTCACCCCTCCACTTT

V: TRBV7-9
D: TRBD2
size: .
J: TRBJ2-7
CDR3: CASSLDAREVYEQYF
DNA: TGTGCCAGCAGCTTAGACGCGCGGGAGGTCTACGAGCAGTACTTC

V: TRBV5-1
D: .
size: .
J: TRBJ2-7
CDR3: CASSLRSERRSYEQYF
DNA: TGCGCCAGCAGCTTGAGGTCGGAGAGGAGATCCTACGAGCAGTACTTC

V: TRBV25-1
D: .
size: .
J: TRBJ2-7
CDR3: CASSEGQSSYEQYF
DNA: TGTGCCAGCAGTGAAGGACAGAGCTCCTACGAGCAGTACTTC

V: TRBV5-1
D: .
size: .
J: TRBJ1-6
CDR3: CASSFDSPNSPLHF
DNA: TGCGCCAGCAGCTTCGACAGCCCGAATTCACCCCTCCACTTT

V: TRBV4-1
D: TRBD2
size: .
J: TRBJ2-7
CDR3: CASSHGLAGGQNPYEQYF
DNA: TGCGCCAGCAGCCACGGACTAGCGGGGGGGCAAAACCCTTACGAGCAGTACTTC

V: TRBV7-7
D: .
size: .
J: TRBJ2-1
CDR3: CASSLGAGSYNEQFF
DNA: TGTGCCAGCAGCTTAGGGGCAGGGTCGTACAATGAGCAGTTCTTC

V: TRBV6-1
D: TRBD1
size: .
J: TRBJ1-6
CDR3: CASRGTGSYNSPLHF
DNA: TGTGCCAGCAGGGGGACAGGCTCCTATAATTCACCCCTCCACTTT

V: TRBV19
D: .
size: .
J: TRBJ1-1
CDR3: CASSIDRPAGYFTEAFF
DNA: TGTGCCAGTAGTATAGATCGTCCAGCGGGATACTTCACTGAAGCTTTCTTT

V: TRBV7-9
D: TRBD1
size: .
J: TRBJ1-1
CDR3: CASSPGTGETFF
DNA: TGTGCCAGCAGCCCCGGGACAGGGGAGACTTTCTTT

V: TRBV29-1
D: TRBD2
size: few
J: TRBJ2-2
CDR3: CSVLAGGNTGELFF
DNA: TGCAGCGTTCTGGCGGGGGGGAACACCGGGGAGCTGTTTTTT

V: TRBV23-1
D: TRBD1
size: .
J: TRBJ1-1
CDR3: CASNPDREWSEAFF
DNA: TGCGCCAGCAACCCGGACAGGGAGTGGTCTGAAGCTTTCTTT

V: TRBV6-4
D: TRBD1
size: .
J: TRBJ1-2
CDR3: CASSGSTGGNYGYTF
DNA: TGTGCCAGCAGTGGATCAACAGGGGGCAACTATGGCTACACCTTC

V: TRBV19
D: TRBD1
size: .
J: TRBJ1-4
CDR3: CASTGGNEKLFF
DNA: TGCGCCAGCACAGGGGGGAATGAAAAACTGTTTTTT